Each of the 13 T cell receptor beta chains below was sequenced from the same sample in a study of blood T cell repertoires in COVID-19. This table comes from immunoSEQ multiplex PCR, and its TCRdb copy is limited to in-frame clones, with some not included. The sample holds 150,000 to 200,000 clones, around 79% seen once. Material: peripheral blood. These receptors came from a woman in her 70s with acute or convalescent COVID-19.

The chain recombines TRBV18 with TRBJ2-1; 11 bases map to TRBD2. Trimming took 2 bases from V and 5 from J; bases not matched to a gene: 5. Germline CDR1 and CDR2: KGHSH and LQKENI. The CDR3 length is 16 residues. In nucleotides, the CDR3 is TGTGCCAGCTCACCAGGGACTAGCGGAGGAAACAATGAGCAGTTCTTC. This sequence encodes CASSPGTSGGNNEQFF.

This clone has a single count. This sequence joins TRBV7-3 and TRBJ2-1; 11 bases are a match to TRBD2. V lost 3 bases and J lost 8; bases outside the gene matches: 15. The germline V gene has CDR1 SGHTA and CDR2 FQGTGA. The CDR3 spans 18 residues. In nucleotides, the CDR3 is TGTGCCAGCAGCTTGTTTGCCCTCACTAGCGGGAGTGAATATGAGCAGTTCTTC. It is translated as CASSLFALTSGSEYEQFF. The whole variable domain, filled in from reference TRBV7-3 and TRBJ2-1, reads GAGVSQTPSNKVTEKGKYVELRCDPISGHTALYWYRQSLGQGPEFLIYFQGTGAADDSGLPNDRFFAVRPEGSVSTLKIQRTERGDSAVYLCASSLFALTSGSEYEQFFGPGTRLTVL.

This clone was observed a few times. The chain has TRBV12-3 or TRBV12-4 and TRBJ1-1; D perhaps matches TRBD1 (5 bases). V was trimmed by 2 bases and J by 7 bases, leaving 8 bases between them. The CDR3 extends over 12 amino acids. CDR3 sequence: CASSLSGIEAFF. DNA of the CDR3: TGTGCCAGCAGTTTATCAGGGATTGAAGCTTTCTTT.

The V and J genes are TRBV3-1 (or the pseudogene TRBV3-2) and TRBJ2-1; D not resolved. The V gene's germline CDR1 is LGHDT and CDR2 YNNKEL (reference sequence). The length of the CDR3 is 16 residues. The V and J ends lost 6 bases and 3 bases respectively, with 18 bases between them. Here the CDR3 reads CASRSSFAPNYNEQFF. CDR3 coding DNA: TGTGCCAGCAGGTCTAGTTTCGCTCCGAACTACAATGAGCAGTTCTTC.

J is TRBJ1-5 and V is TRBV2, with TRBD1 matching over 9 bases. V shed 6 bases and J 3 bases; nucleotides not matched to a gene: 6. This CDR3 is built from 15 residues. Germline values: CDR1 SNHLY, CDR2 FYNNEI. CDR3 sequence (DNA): TGTGCCAGCAGAAAAGACAGGGGGGACAATCAGCCCCAGCATTTT. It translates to CASRKDRGDNQPQHF.

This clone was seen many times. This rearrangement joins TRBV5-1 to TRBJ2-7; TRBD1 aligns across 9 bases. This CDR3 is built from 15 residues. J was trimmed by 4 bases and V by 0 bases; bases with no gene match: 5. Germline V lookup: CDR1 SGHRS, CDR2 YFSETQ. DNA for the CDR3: TGCGCCAGCAGCTTGGACGGGACAGGGAGGTACGAGCAGTACTTC. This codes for CASSLDGTGRYEQYF. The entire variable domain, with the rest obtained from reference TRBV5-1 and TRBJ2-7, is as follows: KAGVTQTPRYLIKTRGQQVTLSCSPISGHRSVSWYQQTPGQGLQFLFEYFSETQRNKGNFPGRFSGRQFSNSRSEMNVSTLELGDSALYLCASSLDGTGRYEQYFGPGTRLTVT.

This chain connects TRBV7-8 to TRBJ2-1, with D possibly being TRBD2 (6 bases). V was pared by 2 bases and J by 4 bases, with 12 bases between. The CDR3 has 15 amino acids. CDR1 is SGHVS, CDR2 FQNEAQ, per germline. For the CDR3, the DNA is TGTGCCAGCAGCTTATTGGCGGGAACATACAATGAGCAGTTCTTC. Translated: CASSLLAGTYNEQFF.

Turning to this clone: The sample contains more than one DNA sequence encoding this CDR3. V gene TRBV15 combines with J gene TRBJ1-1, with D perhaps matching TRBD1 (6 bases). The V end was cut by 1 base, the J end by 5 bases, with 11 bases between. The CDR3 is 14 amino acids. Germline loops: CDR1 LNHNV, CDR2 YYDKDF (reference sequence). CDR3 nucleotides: TGTGCCACCAGCAGAGTACAGGGATGGACTGAAGCTTTCTTT. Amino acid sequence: CATSRVQGWTEAFF.

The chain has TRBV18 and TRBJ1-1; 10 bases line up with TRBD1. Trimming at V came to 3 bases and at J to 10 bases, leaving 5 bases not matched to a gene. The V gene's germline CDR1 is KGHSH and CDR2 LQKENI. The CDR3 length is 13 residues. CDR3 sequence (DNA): TGTGCCAGCTCACCGGGACAGGGGACCGCAGCTTTCTTT. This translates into CASSPGQGTAAFF.

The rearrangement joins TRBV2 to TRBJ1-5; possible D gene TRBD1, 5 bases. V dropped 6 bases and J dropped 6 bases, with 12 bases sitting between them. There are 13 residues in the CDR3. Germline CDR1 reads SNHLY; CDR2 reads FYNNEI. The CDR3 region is CASSPGGVQPQHF. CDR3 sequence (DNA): TGTGCCAGCAGCCCGGGGGGGGTTCAGCCCCAGCATTTT.

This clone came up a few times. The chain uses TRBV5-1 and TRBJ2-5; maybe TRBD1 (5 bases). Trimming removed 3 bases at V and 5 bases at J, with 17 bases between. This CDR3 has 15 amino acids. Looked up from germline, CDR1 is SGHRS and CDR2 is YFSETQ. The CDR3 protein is CASSSLPPGQETQYF. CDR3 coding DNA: TGCGCCAGCAGCTCCCTCCCCCCAGGGCAGGAGACCCAGTACTTC.

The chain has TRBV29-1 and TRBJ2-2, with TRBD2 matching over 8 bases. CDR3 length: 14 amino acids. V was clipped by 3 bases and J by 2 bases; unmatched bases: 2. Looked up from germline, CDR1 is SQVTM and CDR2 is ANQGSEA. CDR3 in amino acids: CSVESGRNTGELFF. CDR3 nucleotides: TGCAGCGTTGAGAGCGGGAGAAACACCGGGGAGCTGTTTTTT.

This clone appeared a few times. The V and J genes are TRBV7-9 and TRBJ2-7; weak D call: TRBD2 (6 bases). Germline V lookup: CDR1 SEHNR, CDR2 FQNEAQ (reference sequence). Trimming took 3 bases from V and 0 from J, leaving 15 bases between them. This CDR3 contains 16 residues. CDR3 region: CASSFDGEDSSYEQYF. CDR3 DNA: TGTGCCAGCAGCTTTGACGGGGAGGATAGCTCCTACGAGCAGTACTTC.